This note documents a single T cell receptor (beta chain) sequence. This record comes from a study of blood T cell repertoires in COVID-19. Looking at the study overall: Specimens from acute and convalescent COVID-19 originated in the United States, Italy and Spain. Sample material is recorded as cDNA or gDNA derived from T cells, B-cell-depleted T cells, or PBMCs.

V was trimmed by 4 bases and J by 4 bases, leaving 12 bases between them. This CDR3 has 14 residues. The germline CDR1 and CDR2 sequences are SGHNT and YYREEE (reference sequence). The Seattle patients joined while their infection was active and were tracked longitudinally afterward. Authors' data handling: Researchers report that nucleated cell counts were estimated from reference gene primer amplification. Profiled with immunoSEQ multiplex PCR; TCRdb holds only in-frame clones, not every one. That table gives V, J and clone size, and the DNA gave D and trimming. Here the sample spans 400,000 to 450,000 clones, about 87% being singletons.

This chain links TRBV5-4 with TRBJ1-3; maybe TRBD1 (6 bases). This TCR came from a man younger than 35 with COVID-19, enrolled during active disease. The sequencing input was peripheral blood. As DNA, the CDR3 is TGTGCCAGCAGCGTACAGGGTTCCGGAAACACCATATATTTT. Translation gives CASSVQGSGNTIYF.